This T cell receptor beta chain came from a study of naive and memory T cell subsets. General study points: A few larger clonotypes appeared in naive repertoires, especially CD8, possibly memory cells re-expressing CD45RA.

An equimolar mix of two oligonucleotides served as the beta constant-region primer for TRBC1 and TRBC2. Nested alpha and beta constant-region primers with the SP2 primer drove four PCR rounds on ligated cDNA. Each CDR3 protein gets one entry after TCRdb re-called the UMI-ligation and nested PCR reads with MiXCR. The sample records roughly 150,000 distinct CDR3 sequences, 22% being singletons. Trimming took 4 bases from V and 5 from J; bases not matched to a gene: 7. The germline gives CDR1 MNHEY, CDR2 SVGAGI. CDR3 size: 15 residues. In the case of this clonotype: Its cognate antigen is unknown.

V is TRBV6-5 and J is TRBJ2-5; 10 bases fit TRBD2. The TCR comes from a human donor in good health. The sample was naive CD4+ T cells from blood. In nucleotides, the CDR3 is TGTGCCAGCAGTTCGGTACTAGCGGGATTTGAGACCCAGTACTTC. Protein product: CASSSVLAGFETQYF.